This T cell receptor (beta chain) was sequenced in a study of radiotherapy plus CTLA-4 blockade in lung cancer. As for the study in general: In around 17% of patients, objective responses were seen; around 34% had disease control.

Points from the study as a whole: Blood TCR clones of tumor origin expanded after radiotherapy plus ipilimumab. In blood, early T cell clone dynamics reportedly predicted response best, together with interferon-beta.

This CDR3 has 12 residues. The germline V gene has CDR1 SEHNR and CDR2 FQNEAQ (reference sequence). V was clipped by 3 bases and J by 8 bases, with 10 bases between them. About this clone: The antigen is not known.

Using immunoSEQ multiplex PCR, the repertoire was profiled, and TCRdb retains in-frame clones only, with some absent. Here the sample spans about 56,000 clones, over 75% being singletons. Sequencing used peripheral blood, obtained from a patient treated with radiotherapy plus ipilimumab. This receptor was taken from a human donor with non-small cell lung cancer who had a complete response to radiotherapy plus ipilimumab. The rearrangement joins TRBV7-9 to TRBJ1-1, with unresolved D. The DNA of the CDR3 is TGTGCCAGCAGCTTTATGCAGGCGGAAGCTTTCTTT. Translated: CASSFMQAEAFF.